This TCR beta chain was captured in a study of CD8+CD57+ T cells in acquired aplastic anemia. Study as a whole: 3 to 4 ug was the average amount of DNA from sorted CD4+ and CD8+ cells.

Researchers used genomic DNA as the template to profile TCR beta VDJ and CDR3. TCRdb used MiXCR to reprocess the reads, holding one entry per CDR3 protein. The table has 200,000 to 250,000 distinct CDR3 sequences, roughly 55% seen once. Trimming shortened V by 0 bases and J by 1 base, and 6 bases separated the two germline ends. Germline assignment: CDR1 LNHNV and CDR2 YYDKDF (reference sequence). The CDR3 extends over 14 amino acids. This clonotype was obtained from a human donor in good health. This rearrangement joins TRBV15 to TRBJ1-1, with D unresolved. What was sequenced was sorted CD4+, CD8+, or CD8+CD57+ T cells (not recorded which) from PBMCs. This CDR3 reads CATSRDLKNTEAFF. The CDR3, as DNA: TGTGCCACCAGCAGAGATCTAAAGAACACTGAAGCTTTCTTT. The whole variable domain, filled in from reference TRBV15 and TRBJ1-1, reads DAMVIQNPRYQVTQFGKPVTLSCSQTLNHNVMYWYQQKSSQAPKLLFHYYDKDFNNEADTPDNFQSRRPNTSFCFLDIRSPGLGDTAMYLCATSRDLKNTEAFFGQGTRLTVV.